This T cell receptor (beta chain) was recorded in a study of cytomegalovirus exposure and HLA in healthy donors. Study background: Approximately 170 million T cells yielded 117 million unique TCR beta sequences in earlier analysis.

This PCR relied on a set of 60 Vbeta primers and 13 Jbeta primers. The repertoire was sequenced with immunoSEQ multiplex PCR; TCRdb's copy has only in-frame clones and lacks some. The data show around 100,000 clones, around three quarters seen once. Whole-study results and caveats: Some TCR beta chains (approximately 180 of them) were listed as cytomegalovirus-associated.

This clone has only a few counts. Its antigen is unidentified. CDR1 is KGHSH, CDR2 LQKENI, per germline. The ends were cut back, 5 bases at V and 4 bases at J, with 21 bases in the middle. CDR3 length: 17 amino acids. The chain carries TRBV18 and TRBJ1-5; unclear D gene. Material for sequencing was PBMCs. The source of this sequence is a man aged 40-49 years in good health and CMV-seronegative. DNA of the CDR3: TGTGCCAGCTCAGTTCAAAATGCGGGTGTAGCAAATCAGCCCCAGCATTTT. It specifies CASSVQNAGVANQPQHF.